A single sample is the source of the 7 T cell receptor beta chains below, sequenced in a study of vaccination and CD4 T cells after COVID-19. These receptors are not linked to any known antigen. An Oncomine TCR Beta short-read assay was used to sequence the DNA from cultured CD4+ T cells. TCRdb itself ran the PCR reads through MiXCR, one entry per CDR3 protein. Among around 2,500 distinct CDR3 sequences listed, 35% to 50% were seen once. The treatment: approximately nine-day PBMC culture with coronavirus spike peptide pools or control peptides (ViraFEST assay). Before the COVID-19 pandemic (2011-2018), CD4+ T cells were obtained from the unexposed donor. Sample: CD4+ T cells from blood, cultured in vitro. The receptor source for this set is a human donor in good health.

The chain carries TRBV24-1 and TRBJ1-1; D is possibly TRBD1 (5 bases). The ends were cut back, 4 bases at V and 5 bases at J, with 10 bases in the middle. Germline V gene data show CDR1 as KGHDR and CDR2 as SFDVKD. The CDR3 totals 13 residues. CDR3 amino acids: CATSEPGGTEAFF. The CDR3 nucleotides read TGTGCCACCAGTGAGCCCGGGGGAACTGAAGCTTTCTTT.

The CDR3: CSAGLAGGHRDTQYF. The CDR3 bases are TGCAGTGCTGGGCTAGCGGGGGGGCACAGAGATACGCAGTATTTT. V is TRBV20-1 and J is TRBJ2-3, with 12 bases matching TRBD2. The CDR3 extends over 15 amino acids. Germline loops: CDR1 DFQATT, CDR2 SNEGSKA (reference sequence). J lost 5 bases, V lost 5 bases, and 8 bases had no gene match.

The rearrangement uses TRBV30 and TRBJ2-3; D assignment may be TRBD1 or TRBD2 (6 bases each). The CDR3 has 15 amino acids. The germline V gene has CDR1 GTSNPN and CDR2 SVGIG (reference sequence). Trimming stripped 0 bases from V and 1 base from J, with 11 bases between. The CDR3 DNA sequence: TGTGCCTGGAGTGTACAGGGCGGGGGCACAGATACGCAGTATTTT. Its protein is CAWSVQGGGTDTQYF.

This CDR3 reads CASRPQEQETQYF. CDR3 nucleotides: TGTGCCAGCAGACCCCAGGAGCAAGAGACCCAGTACTTC. The chain links TRBV12-3 or TRBV12-4 to TRBJ2-5; no clear D gene. Trimming removed 6 bases at V and 2 bases at J, with 10 bases between. The CDR3 is 13 residues long.

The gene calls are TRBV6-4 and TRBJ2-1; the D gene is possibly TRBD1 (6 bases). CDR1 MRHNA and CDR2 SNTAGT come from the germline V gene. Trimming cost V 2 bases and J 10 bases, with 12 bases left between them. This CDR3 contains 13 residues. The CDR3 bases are TGTGCCAGCAGTGACAACCGGGACACCGAGCAGTTCTTC. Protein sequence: CASSDNRDTEQFF.

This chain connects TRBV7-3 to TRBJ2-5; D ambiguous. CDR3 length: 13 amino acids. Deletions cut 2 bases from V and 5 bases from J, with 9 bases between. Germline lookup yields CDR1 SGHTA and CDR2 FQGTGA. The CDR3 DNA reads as TGTGCCAGCAGCTTAGGTGGTTGGGAGACCCAGTACTTC. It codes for CASSLGGWETQYF. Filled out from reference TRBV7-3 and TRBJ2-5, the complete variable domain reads GAGVSQTPSNKVTEKGKYVELRCDPISGHTALYWYRQSLGQGPEFLIYFQGTGAADDSGLPNDRFFAVRPEGSVSTLKIQRTERGDSAVYLCASSLGGWETQYFGPGTRLLVL.

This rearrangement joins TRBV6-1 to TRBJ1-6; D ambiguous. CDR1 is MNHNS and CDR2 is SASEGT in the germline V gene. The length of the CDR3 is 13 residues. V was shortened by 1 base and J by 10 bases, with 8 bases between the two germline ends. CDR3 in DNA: TGTGCCAGCAGTGAAGGTTGGGGATCACCCCTCCACTTT. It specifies CASSEGWGSPLHF.